One sample yielded the 8 T cell receptor beta chains listed below, sequenced in a study of T cells after yellow fever vaccination. TCRdb called the 5' RACE reads again in MiXCR, with one record for every CDR3 protein. The sample lists a few hundred thousand distinct CDR3 sequences, 6.5% to 8.5% occurring once. Material: CD4+ T cells sorted from PBMCs, obtained 15 days after the yellow fever booster vaccination. The receptor set was obtained from a man aged 25-45 years who received the YFV17D yellow fever vaccine.

This chain joins TRBV7-3 and TRBJ2-1; the D gene is possibly TRBD2 (5 bases). CDR1 is SGHTA and CDR2 is FQGTGA in the germline V gene. Trimming stripped 5 bases from V and 4 bases from J, with 18 bases between. CDR3 size: 16 residues. CDR3 residues: CASSLTRPAAYNEQFF. As DNA, the CDR3 is TGTGCCAGCAGCCTGACACGGCCAGCGGCTTACAATGAGCAGTTCTTC.

This clonotype was seen a few times. V gene TRBV5-1 combines with J gene TRBJ2-7; unclear D gene. The CDR3 is made up of 13 amino acids. Trimming removed 5 bases from V and 5 bases from J, with 14 bases in between. CDR1 is SGHRS and CDR2 is YFSETQ in the germline V gene. This CDR3 is CASRTPPGHEQYF. CDR3 bases: TGCGCCAGCAGGACCCCCCCCGGCCACGAGCAGTACTTC.

This clonotype came up a few times. CDR3 coding DNA: TGCGCCAGCACACGAGCGGGGACAGATACGCAGTATTTT. This encodes CASTRAGTDTQYF. The chain joins TRBV5-1 to TRBJ2-3; 7 nucleotides match TRBD2. V shed 6 bases, J shed 3 bases, and the junction held 4 bases outside the gene matches. The CDR3 loop spans 13 amino acids. Germline V gene lookup returns CDR1 SGHRS and CDR2 YFSETQ.

This clonotype was picked up many times. V and J are TRBV7-2 and TRBJ2-7; 8 bases are shared with TRBD1. The CDR3 length is 16 residues. Germline-derived CDR1 and CDR2 are SGHTA and FQGNSA. The trim removed 5 bases at V and 5 bases at J, leaving 14 bases unmatched. The chain's CDR3 is CASSDRGGGSSHEQYF. The CDR3 DNA reads as TGTGCCAGCAGCGACAGGGGCGGAGGGAGTAGCCACGAGCAGTACTTC. The complete variable domain, with remaining parts taken from reference TRBV7-2 and TRBJ2-7, reads GAGVSQSPSNKVTEKGKDVELRCDPISGHTALYWYRQSLGQGLEFLIYFQGNSAPDKSGLPSDRFSAERTGGSVSTLTIQRTQQEDSAVYLCASSDRGGGSSHEQYFGPGTRLTVT.

The J gene is TRBJ2-7, the V gene TRBV7-9; TRBD1 agrees at 7 bases. The length of the CDR3 is 16 residues. The V segment lost 3 bases and the J segment 6 bases; nucleotides outside the gene matches: 14. Germline-derived CDR1 and CDR2 are SEHNR and FQNEAQ (reference sequence). The CDR3 region has the DNA TGTGCCAGCAGCTTCTTGCAGGGCAGACAGGGTGGCGAGCAGTACTTC. Its protein product is CASSFLQGRQGGEQYF.

This clonotype came up many times. The V gene is TRBV7-9, the J gene TRBJ2-7; 9 bases line up with TRBD1. This CDR3 is 17 amino acids long. Germline CDR1 is SEHNR and CDR2 is FQNEAQ (reference sequence). V lost 4 bases, J lost 1 base, and 11 bases stayed unmatched. DNA for the CDR3: TGTGCCAGCAGCTCCGGGCCCGGACAGGGGAAATCCTACGAGCAGTACTTC. Translated, it gives CASSSGPGQGKSYEQYF.

This clonotype was counted ten times or more. The chain links TRBV29-1 to TRBJ2-2; D unclear. This CDR3 has 13 amino acids. Looked up from germline, CDR1 is SQVTM and CDR2 is ANQGSEA. V lost 5 bases, J lost 6 bases, and 13 bases lay in between. Written as DNA, the CDR3 is TGCAGCGTTACTGGTAGTAGCCCCGGGGAGCTGTTTTTT. The encoded protein is CSVTGSSPGELFF.

The CDR3 DNA reads as TGCAGTGCTAGAGATTATCCGGTCCAGTACTTC. Its protein product is CSARDYPVQYF. This rearrangement joins TRBV20-1 to TRBJ2-5, with D unclear. Deletions cut 0 bases from V and 10 bases from J, with 9 bases between. The CDR3 extends over 11 amino acids. Germline assignment: CDR1 DFQATT and CDR2 SNEGSKA (reference sequence).